This T cell receptor beta chain came from a study of post-analysis software for immune sequencing data. On the study more broadly: Some patients lacked subtype; others had relapsing-remitting, secondary progressive or progressive-relapsing disease.

Trimming left V 5 bases short and J 7 bases short, with 9 bases between. Germline CDR1 is SQVTM and CDR2 is ANQGSEA. The CDR3 has 12 amino acids. This clonotype showed up just once. The antigen remains unidentified. Study results and caveats: A few TRBV segments (TRBV5-6, TRBV5-1 and TRBV20-1 among them) occurred more frequently in patients than in controls. A significant reduction in normalized Chao1 diversity was observed in multiple sclerosis patients versus controls.

TCR beta cDNA libraries had unique molecular identifiers. Between about 1 and 11 million T cells gave rise to some 490,000 cDNA molecules. TCRdb recomputed calls from the PCR reads with MiXCR, one row per CDR3 protein. The top ten clones hold approximately 3.6% of a sample with under 200,000 distinct CDR3 sequences, around 29% of them seen once. The rearrangement links TRBV29-1 to TRBJ1-6; D is ambiguous. This clonotype was sampled from a girl younger than 18 with multiple sclerosis. Sequencing was done on a sample of blood. The CDR3 is CSVQTGNSPLHF. In DNA form, the CDR3 reads TGCAGCGTTCAAACCGGGAATTCACCCCTCCACTTT.